This is a list of T cell receptor beta chains from one sample in a study of blood T cell repertoires in COVID-19. Clones were sequenced by immunoSEQ multiplex PCR, and TCRdb holds only the in-frame ones, with some missing. The sample contains about 47,000 clones, roughly 89% of which appear only once. The sample was peripheral blood. These receptors came from a man aged 70-80 years with active COVID-19. The CDR3 runs from the conserved cysteine through the conserved F or W. D genes are given only for firm matches. Not every row has a clone size; where given, it reads once, few, many or a size class.

NA | TRBJ2-7 | once | TRBV11-2 | TGTGCCAGCAGTATCACAGGGGGGGGCCCTTACGAGCAGTACTTC | CASSITGGGPYEQYF
NA | TRBJ1-3 | NA | TRBV20-1 | TGCAGTGCTAGTGCAGACTCTGGAAACACCATATATTTT | CSASADSGNTIYF
TRBD2 | TRBJ2-3 | NA | TRBV10-3 | TGTGCCATCAGTGAGGCTGGCGGGGGGCAGGATACGCAGTATTTT | CAISEAGGGQDTQYF
NA | TRBJ1-1 | NA | TRBV3-1/TRBV3-2 | TGTGCCAGCAGCCGAGTCGAGAACACTGAAGCTTTCTTT | CASSRVENTEAFF
NA | TRBJ1-6 | few | TRBV4-2 | TGTGCCAGCAGCCAAGACGCAGGGAATAATTCACCCCTCCACTTT | CASSQDAGNNSPLHF
NA | TRBJ2-7 | NA | TRBV2 | TGTGCCAGCAGTGAACGCTCCTACGAGCAGTACTTC | CASSERSYEQYF
TRBD1 | TRBJ1-5 | NA | TRBV3-1/TRBV3-2 | TGTGCCAGCAGCCTATCAGGGGGGCCCGGGCGGCCCCAGCATTTT | CASSLSGGPGRPQHF
TRBD1 | TRBJ2-7 | NA | TRBV24-1 | TGTGCCACCAGTGATACCGGGACAGGGGGCTTCGAGCAGTACTTC | CATSDTGTGGFEQYF
NA | TRBJ2-7 | NA | TRBV15 | TGTGCCACCAGCAGAGATTACGGAGGGGCCTGGATCGAGCAGTACTTC | CATSRDYGGAWIEQYF
TRBD2 | TRBJ2-5 | NA | TRBV4-2 | TGTGCCAGCAGCCAAGAGGTAGCGGGGGGGTACGGAGAGACCCAGTACTTC | CASSQEVAGGYGETQYF
TRBD2 | TRBJ2-3 | NA | TRBV7-9 | TGTGCCAGCAGCTTAACTCTAGCGGGAGATACGCAGTATTTT | CASSLTLAGDTQYF
NA | TRBJ1-4 | NA | TRBV2 | TGTGCCAGCAGCTACAGGGCTAGGGTTGAAAAACTGTTTTTT | CASSYRARVEKLFF
NA | TRBJ2-2 | NA | TRBV3-1/TRBV3-2 | TGTGCCAGCAGCTTCAGGGGCACCGGGGAGCTGTTTTTT | CASSFRGTGELFF
NA | TRBJ2-6 | NA | TRBV7-9 | TGTGCCAGCAGTCGAATCAGGGGCTTTAGGACTGGGGCCAACGTCCTGACTTTC | CASSRIRGFRTGANVLTF
TRBD1 | TRBJ1-6 | NA | TRBV5-5 | TGTGCCAGCAGCTTGTTTCGCGCAGGGGGAAATTCACCCCTCCACTTT | CASSLFRAGGNSPLHF
TRBD2 | TRBJ2-7 | NA | TRBV5-1 | TGCGCCAGCAGCCGCGGGGGGGCTGGCTACGAGCAGTACTTC | CASSRGGAGYEQYF
NA | TRBJ2-7 | NA | TRBV10-3 | TGTGCCATCAGTGAGCCCCAGGCCGGAATCCTGGAGCAGTACTTC | CAISEPQAGILEQYF
NA | TRBJ2-2 | NA | TRBV7-3 | TGTGCCAGCAGCCTCGGACTCACTAACACCGGGGAGCTGTTTTTT | CASSLGLTNTGELFF
TRBD2 | TRBJ2-3 | NA | TRBV2 | TGTGCCAGCAGCAAGACTAGCGGGGGGCCCCCAGATACGCAGTATTTT | CASSKTSGGPPDTQYF
NA | TRBJ1-1 | NA | TRBV9 | TGTGCCAGCAGCGTAGGCAACAGGGCGGACACTGAAGCTTTCTTT | CASSVGNRADTEAFF
TRBD2 | TRBJ2-7 | NA | TRBV5-1 | TGCGCCAGCACCCTGAGCGGGGGGACCTACGAGCAGTACTTC | CASTLSGGTYEQYF
NA | TRBJ1-4 | NA | TRBV28 | TGTGCCAGCAGCTCGACAGCTCCTAATGAAAAACTGTTTTTT | CASSSTAPNEKLFF
TRBD1 | TRBJ2-2 | NA | TRBV6-5 | TGTGCCAGCAGTTACACCGGACAGGGAACCGGGGAGCTGTTTTTT | CASSYTGQGTGELFF
TRBD1 | TRBJ1-5 | NA | TRBV2 | TGTGCCAGCAGCGGGGACAGTCTTAGCAATCAGCCCCAGCATTTT | CASSGDSLSNQPQHF
NA | TRBJ1-1 | NA | TRBV28 | TGTGCCAGCAGGCGGTCAGGGGTCTTTGTGACTGAAGCTTTCTTT | CASRRSGVFVTEAFF
TRBD2 | TRBJ2-5 | NA | TRBV19 | TGTGCCAGTAGTACTAGCGGGGGGACGAAGACCCAGTACTTC | CASSTSGGTKTQYF
NA | TRBJ2-2 | NA | TRBV28 | TGTGCCAGCCTCGGCGGGGCGGTGAACACCGGGGAGCTGTTTTTT | CASLGGAVNTGELFF
NA | TRBJ2-7 | NA | TRBV28 | TGTGCCAGCAGTTCGGGACAACTCTACGAGCAGTACTTC | CASSSGQLYEQYF
TRBD2 | TRBJ2-1 | NA | TRBV6-2/TRBV6-3 | TGTGCCAGCAGTTACCCAGTTCCTAGCGGGCTAGACAATGAGCAGTTCTTC | CASSYPVPSGLDNEQFF
NA | TRBJ1-1 | NA | TRBV6-1 | TGTGCCAGCAGTGAAGGGGCCGGCACTGAAGCTTTCTTT | CASSEGAGTEAFF
TRBD2 | TRBJ2-7 | few | TRBV5-6 | TGTGCCAGCACCCTCCGAGGGACTAGCGCTTTGGAGCAGTACTTC | CASTLRGTSALEQYF
TRBD1 | TRBJ2-2 | NA | TRBV7-6 | TGTGCCAGCATCGGGACAGCCATGGGGGCCGGGGAGCTGTTTTTT | CASIGTAMGAGELFF